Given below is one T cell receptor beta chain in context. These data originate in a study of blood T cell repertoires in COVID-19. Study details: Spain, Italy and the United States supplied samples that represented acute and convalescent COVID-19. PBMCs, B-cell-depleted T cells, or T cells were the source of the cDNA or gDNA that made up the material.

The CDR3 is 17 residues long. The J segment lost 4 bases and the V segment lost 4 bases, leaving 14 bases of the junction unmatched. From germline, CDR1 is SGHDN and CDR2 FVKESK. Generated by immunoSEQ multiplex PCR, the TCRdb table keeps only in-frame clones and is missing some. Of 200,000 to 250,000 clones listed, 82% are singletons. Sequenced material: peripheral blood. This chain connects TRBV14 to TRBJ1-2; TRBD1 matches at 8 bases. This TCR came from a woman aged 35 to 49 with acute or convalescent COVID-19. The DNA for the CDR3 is TGTGCCAGCAGCCTCTGGTCGACAGGGGAGGATGGCTATGGCTACACCTTC. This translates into CASSLWSTGEDGYGYTF. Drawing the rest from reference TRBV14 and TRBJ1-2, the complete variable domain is EAGVTQFPSHSVIEKGQTVTLRCDPISGHDNLYWYRRVMGKEIKFLLHFVKESKQDESGMPNNRFLAERTGGTYSTLKVQPAELEDSGVYFCASSLWSTGEDGYGYTFGSGTRLTVV.